This T cell receptor (beta chain) was sequenced during a study of vaccination and CD4 T cells after COVID-19. Study overall: There were two doses of either BNT162b2 or mRNA-1273 vaccine given to participants. A median of about 98 days (range 35 to 161) separated diagnosis from post-COVID sampling. Post-vaccine sample collection happened at a median of about ten weeks after dose two, ranging 14 to 241.

The germline V gene encodes CDR1 SGHVS and CDR2 FQNEAQ. J gave up 7 bases and V 5 bases, and 11 bases lay outside the gene matches. The CDR3 is made up of 15 amino acids. Study-wide points: The median SARS-CoV-2-reactive clonotype number increased from about 20 to 38, without statistical significance.

Each CDR3 protein gets one entry after TCRdb re-called the PCR reads with MiXCR. The sample lists roughly 16,000 distinct CDR3 sequences; around 69% were seen once. This clonotype was counted only a few times. Its target is not known. The J gene is TRBJ1-5, the V gene TRBV7-8; 7 bases line up with TRBD1. The sequence derives from a human donor who had recovered from COVID-19. The sample was CD4+ T cells from blood, taken after SARS-CoV-2 vaccination. Here the CDR3 DNA reads TGTGCCAGCAGCCTTAGCGGACAGGTGGGACAGCCCCAGCATTTT. Its protein product is CASSLSGQVGQPQHF.